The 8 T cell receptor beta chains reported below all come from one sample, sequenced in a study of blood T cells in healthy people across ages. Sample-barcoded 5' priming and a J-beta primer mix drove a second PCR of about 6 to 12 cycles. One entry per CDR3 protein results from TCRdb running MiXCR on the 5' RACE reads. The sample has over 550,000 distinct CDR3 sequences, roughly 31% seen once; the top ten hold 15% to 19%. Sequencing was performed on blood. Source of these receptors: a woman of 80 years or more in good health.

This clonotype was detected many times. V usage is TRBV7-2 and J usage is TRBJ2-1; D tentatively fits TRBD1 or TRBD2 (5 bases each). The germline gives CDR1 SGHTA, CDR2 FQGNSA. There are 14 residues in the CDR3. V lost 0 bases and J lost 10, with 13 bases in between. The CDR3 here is CASSLAGRITEQFF. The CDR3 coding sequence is TGTGCCAGCAGCTTAGCGGGACGGATCACGGAGCAGTTCTTC.

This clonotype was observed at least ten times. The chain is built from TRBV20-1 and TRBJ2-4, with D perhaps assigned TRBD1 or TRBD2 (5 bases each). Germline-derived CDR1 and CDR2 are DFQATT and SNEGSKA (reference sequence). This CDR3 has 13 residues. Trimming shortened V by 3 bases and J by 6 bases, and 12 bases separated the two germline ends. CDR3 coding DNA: TGCAGTGCTAGGGAGCAGGGAGTAAACATTCAGTACTTC. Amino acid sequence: CSAREQGVNIQYF.

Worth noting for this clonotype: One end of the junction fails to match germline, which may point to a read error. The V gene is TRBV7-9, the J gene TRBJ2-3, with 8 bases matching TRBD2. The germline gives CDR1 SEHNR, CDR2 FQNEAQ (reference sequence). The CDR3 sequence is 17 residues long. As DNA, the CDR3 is TGTGCCAGCAGCGTCCTGAGCATCGGGGGGGCGGGAGATACGCGGTATTTT. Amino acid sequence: CASSVLSIGGAGDTRYF.

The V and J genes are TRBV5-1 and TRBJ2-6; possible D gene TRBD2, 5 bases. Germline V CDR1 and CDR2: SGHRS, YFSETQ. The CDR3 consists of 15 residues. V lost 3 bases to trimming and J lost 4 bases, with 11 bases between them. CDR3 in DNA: TGCGCCAGCAGCTCGGGGTCCGGGGGGGCCAACGTCCTGACTTTC. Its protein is CASSSGSGGANVLTF.

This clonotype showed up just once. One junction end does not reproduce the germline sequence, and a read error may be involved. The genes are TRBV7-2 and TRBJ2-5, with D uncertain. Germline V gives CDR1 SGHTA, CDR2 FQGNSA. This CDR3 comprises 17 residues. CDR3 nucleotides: TGTGCCAGCGGCCCCACTCAGGCTACCTTGTACCAAGAGACCCGGTACTTC. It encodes CASGPTQATLYQETRYF.

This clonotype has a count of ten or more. CDR3 protein: CASSLAGGARSEQYF. Here the CDR3 DNA reads TGTGCCAGCAGCTTGGCCGGGGGGGCCCGCAGCGAGCAGTACTTC. The chain carries TRBV7-2 and TRBJ2-7; the match to TRBD2 covers 8 bases. Looked up from germline, CDR1 is SGHTA and CDR2 is FQGNSA. V lost 3 bases, J lost 6 bases, and 10 bases stayed unmatched. The CDR3 contains 15 residues.

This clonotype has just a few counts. CDR3 bases: TGTGCCAGCGTAGGCGGGACAGGGGGCAACTATGGCTACACCTTC. Its protein is CASVGGTGGNYGYTF. The V gene is TRBV3-1, the J gene TRBJ1-2, with 12 bases that match TRBD1. The CDR3 totals 15 residues. CDR1 and CDR2 from the germline V gene are LGHDT and YNNKEL (reference sequence). Losses at the gene ends were 8 bases for V and 2 bases for J; bases not matched to a gene: 6.

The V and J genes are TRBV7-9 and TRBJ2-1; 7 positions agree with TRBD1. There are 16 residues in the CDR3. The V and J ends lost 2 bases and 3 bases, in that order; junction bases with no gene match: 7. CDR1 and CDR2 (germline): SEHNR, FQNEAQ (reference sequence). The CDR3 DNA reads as TGTGCCAGCAGCTTATCGCAGGGGGTCGGCTACAATGAGCAGTTCTTC. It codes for CASSLSQGVGYNEQFF.